The 10 T cell receptor beta chains below were found in one sample sequenced in a study of blood T cell repertoires in COVID-19. The method was immunoSEQ multiplex PCR; TCRdb's version includes in-frame clones alone and lacks a portion of them. The sample holds hundreds of thousands of clones, 80% to 90% seen once. The specimen was PBMCs or T cells enriched from blood (not recorded which). These receptors were obtained from a man aged 30 to 45 who had recovered from COVID-19.

This clone was counted once. The CDR3 sequence is CSVEGGTYNEQFF. The CDR3 region has the DNA TGCAGCGTTGAAGGGGGGACTTACAATGAGCAGTTCTTC. The chain links TRBV29-1 to TRBJ2-1; D is possibly TRBD2 (6 bases). CDR3 size: 13 residues. Germline values: CDR1 SQVTM, CDR2 ANQGSEA. Trimming shortened V by 1 base and J by 4 bases, and 8 bases separated the two germline ends.

The rearrangement links TRBV11-2 to TRBJ2-7; 7 bases are shared with TRBD1. Germline V gene lookup returns CDR1 SGHAT and CDR2 FQNNGV. With 5 bases clipped from V and 2 bases from J, the junction kept 3 bases outside the gene matches. This CDR3 contains 13 residues. The CDR3 bases are TGTGCCAGCAGCCACGACAGGGCCTACGAGCAGTACTTC. Protein product: CASSHDRAYEQYF.

This rearrangement joins TRBV7-3 to TRBJ2-1; 7 bases are shared with TRBD2. The V gene's germline CDR1 is SGHTA and CDR2 FQGTGA. The CDR3 runs 15 residues. The J segment lost 4 bases and the V segment lost 2 bases, leaving 5 bases of the junction unmatched. This CDR3 reads CASSLQPSGYNEQFF. DNA of the CDR3: TGTGCCAGCAGCTTACAACCTAGCGGATACAATGAGCAGTTCTTC.

The chain uses TRBV14 and TRBJ2-6; possibly TRBD2 for D (6 bases). Germline values: CDR1 SGHDN, CDR2 FVKESK. The CDR3 is 14 amino acids. The V end was cut by 5 bases, the J end by 9 bases, with 14 bases between. The CDR3 DNA reads as TGTGCCAGCAGCTATGCCGGGAGTATCAACGTCCTGACTTTC. Translation gives CASSYAGSINVLTF.

This chain connects TRBV5-4 to TRBJ2-1; TRBD2 might be the D (5 bases). CDR3 size: 16 residues. Germline V gene data show CDR1 as SGHNT and CDR2 as YYREEE (reference sequence). Trimming stripped 7 bases from V and 0 bases from J, with 17 bases between. Here the CDR3 reads CASQGSGYDSYNEQFF. In nucleotides, the CDR3 is TGTGCCAGCCAAGGCAGCGGTTACGACTCCTACAATGAGCAGTTCTTC.

This chain connects TRBV2 to TRBJ2-6; D is uncertain. Between the trimmed V and J ends, which lost 3 bases and 4 bases, there was a span of 13 bases. Germline V gives CDR1 SNHLY, CDR2 FYNNEI. CDR3 length: 16 amino acids. The CDR3 nucleotides are TGTGCCAGCAGTGACGGAGCCACTCTGGGGGCCAACGTCCTGACTTTC. It yields the protein CASSDGATLGANVLTF.

CDR3 residues: CASSSTDGGYEQYF. CDR3 in DNA: TGTGCCAGCAGCTCCACTGACGGGGGCTACGAGCAGTACTTC. The rearrangement joins TRBV11-2 to TRBJ2-7; TRBD2 might be the D (6 bases). Germline CDR1 SGHAT, CDR2 FQNNGV. Trimming left V 4 bases short and J 3 bases short, with 13 bases between. The CDR3 sequence is 14 residues long.

V is TRBV12-3 or TRBV12-4 and J is TRBJ1-5; D is possibly TRBD1 (5 bases). The CDR3 is 13 amino acids. The V end was cut by 2 bases, the J end by 5 bases, with 7 bases between. CDR3 in DNA: TGTGCCAGCAGTTTAAGACAGCATCAGCCCCAGCATTTT. It specifies CASSLRQHQPQHF.

The V gene is TRBV5-4, the J gene TRBJ1-4, with TRBD1 identical over 8 bases. V lost 1 base to trimming and J lost 7 bases; unmatched junction nucleotides: 6. The CDR3 length is 15 residues. Germline lookup yields CDR1 SGHNT and CDR2 YYREEE (reference sequence). The CDR3 sequence is CASSLKQGDSEKLFF. The CDR3 DNA reads as TGTGCCAGCAGCTTGAAACAGGGGGACAGTGAAAAACTGTTTTTT.

The chain is built from TRBV2 and TRBJ1-1, with TRBD1 as a possible D gene (5 bases). Looked up from germline, CDR1 is SNHLY and CDR2 is FYNNEI. The CDR3 totals 13 residues. The germline V and J ends were trimmed by 8 bases and 4 bases, with 14 bases remaining between them. CDR3 DNA sequence: TGTGCCAGCTGGCAGGGTATGATCACTGAAGCTTTCTTT. Its protein is CASWQGMITEAFF. Using reference TRBV2 and TRBJ1-1 for the parts outside the CDR3, the full variable domain is EPEVTQTPSHQVTQMGQEVILRCVPISNHLYFYWYRQILGQKVEFLVSFYNNEISEKSEIFDDQFSVERPDGSNFTLKIRSTKLEDSAMYFCASWQGMITEAFFGQGTRLTVV.